What follows is one T cell receptor (beta chain) and its context. The antigen is not known. Measured with immunoSEQ multiplex PCR; TCRdb has only the in-frame clones, and not every one. The sample consists of some 66,000 clones, 80% to 95% of them appearing once. Thawed PBMCs were FACS-sorted into unstimulated CD4+CD25+CD127- regulatory T cells, CD4+CD25- non-regulatory cells, CD4 and CD8 cells. This record belongs to a study of Tregs in tolerant kidney transplant recipients. Study details: Mixed chimerism was transient after nonmyeloablative marrow transplants from related graft donors. Points from the study as a whole: Biological reproducibility was not directly addressed, but technical replication error appeared minimal.

CDR1 and CDR2 from the germline V gene are SNHLY and FYNNEI. This CDR3 spans 15 amino acids. Trimming shortened V by 5 bases and J by 4 bases, and 17 bases separated the two germline ends. The chain couples TRBV2 to TRBJ2-5, with D perhaps matching TRBD2 (6 bases). The sequence derives from a human donor who received a combined kidney and bone marrow transplant. Specimen: CD8+ T cells from blood, collected before the transplant. The CDR3 DNA is TGTGCCAGCAGTAGCTTCCAGAAGGGAGGAGAGACCCAGTACTTC. Its translation: CASSSFQKGGETQYF. The variable domain in full, completed from reference TRBV2 and TRBJ2-5, reads EPEVTQTPSHQVTQMGQEVILRCVPISNHLYFYWYRQILGQKVEFLVSFYNNEISEKSEIFDDQFSVERPDGSNFTLKIRSTKLEDSAMYFCASSSFQKGGETQYFGPGTRLLVL.